A selection of T cell receptor beta chains follows, all from one sample in a study of Ad26.COV2.S vaccination and SARS-CoV-2 variants. Generated by immunoSEQ multiplex PCR, the TCRdb table keeps only in-frame clones and is missing some. Of some 290,000 clones in the sample, 85% to 90% were seen once. Source: peripheral blood, taken in a trial of Ad26.COV2.S vaccine versus placebo. Receptors originate from a person between 18 and 65 years old who received the Ad26.COV2.S COVID-19 vaccine or a placebo. CDR3s include the opening cysteine and the closing phenylalanine or tryptophan. D genes are given only for firm matches. Not all rows give a size; the values are once, few, many and, for expanded clones, a class.

j_call clone_size v_call d_call cdr3_aa cdr3_nt
TRBJ1-2 - TRBV27 - CASRLRASGDYGYTF TGTGCCAGCAGACTCAGGGCGTCTGGGGACTATGGCTACACCTTC
TRBJ2-7 - TRBV13 TRBD1 CASLRQGAYEQYF TGTGCCAGCCTACGACAGGGGGCGTACGAGCAGTACTTC
TRBJ2-2 - TRBV21-1 - CASSKVLAGDGELFF TGTGCCAGCAGCAAAGTACTAGCGGGGGACGGGGAGCTGTTTTTT
TRBJ1-2 once TRBV6-5 TRBD1 CASTRQGATYGYTF TGTGCCAGCACCAGACAGGGCGCAACGTATGGCTACACCTTC
TRBJ1-1 - TRBV30 - CAWSVYWERTEAFF TGTGCCTGGAGTGTATATTGGGAGCGCACTGAAGCTTTCTTT
TRBJ1-1 few TRBV13 - CASSLWDDELMDTEAFF TGTGCCAGCAGCTTATGGGATGACGAACTTATGGACACTGAAGCTTTCTTT
TRBJ2-5 - TRBV16 - CASSQSRFKETQYF TGTGCCAGCAGCCAATCGAGGTTCAAGGAGACCCAGTACTTC
TRBJ1-1 - TRBV30 - CAWNTRRGENTEAFF TGTGCCTGGAACACCAGACGGGGGGAGAACACTGAAGCTTTCTTT
TRBJ1-5 - TRBV4-2 - CASSQELAGGQPQHF TGTGCCAGCAGCCAAGAACTAGCGGGAGGCCAGCCCCAGCATTTT
TRBJ1-2 once TRBV12-3/TRBV12-4 - CASTPAMGHGYTF TGTGCCAGCACCCCTGCTATGGGTCATGGCTACACCTTC
TRBJ1-5 - TRBV6-6 TRBD1 CASKDGQVSNQPQHF TGTGCCAGCAAGGATGGACAGGTTAGCAATCAGCCCCAGCATTTT
TRBJ1-1 - TRBV6-5 - CASSYGPNTEAFF TGTGCCAGCAGTTACGGACCGAACACTGAAGCTTTCTTT
TRBJ2-2 - TRBV19 - CASSRPSGTGELFF TGTGCCAGTAGTCGACCTAGTGGCACCGGGGAGCTGTTTTTT
TRBJ2-5 - TRBV5-1 TRBD1 CASSTGTVPRRETQYF TGCGCCAGCAGCACCGGGACAGTACCGAGAAGGGAGACCCAGTACTTC
TRBJ2-5 - TRBV7-7 TRBD2 CASSLAGQAETQYF TGTGCTAGCAGCTTAGCGGGGCAGGCAGAGACCCAGTACTTC
TRBJ1-2 once TRBV5-1 TRBD1 CASSPGQGLQGDGGYTF TGCGCCAGCAGCCCGGGACAGGGACTCCAGGGGGACGGTGGCTACACCTTC
TRBJ1-1 - TRBV21-1 - CASSLGGPRGDTEAFF TGTGCCAGCAGCCTGGGGGGCCCCCGAGGGGACACTGAAGCTTTCTTT
TRBJ2-2 - TRBV7-3 TRBD1 CASSSGQGTGELFF TGTGCCAGCAGCTCCGGACAGGGGACCGGGGAGCTGTTTTTT
TRBJ2-1 once TRBV7-6 TRBD2 CASSLRPKGGGAVSYNEQFF TGTGCCAGCAGCTTAAGACCCAAGGGCGGGGGGGCCGTCTCCTACAATGAGCAGTTCTTC
TRBJ1-5 few TRBV12-5 - CASGLGLNQPQHF TGTGCTAGTGGTCTCGGACTGAATCAGCCCCAGCATTTT
TRBJ2-3 - TRBV2 - CASSEERRDTQYF TGTGCCAGCAGTGAAGAGCGGAGAGATACGCAGTATTTT
TRBJ2-3 - TRBV2 - CASGLRTDTQYF TGTGCCAGCGGACTAAGGACAGATACGCAGTATTTT
TRBJ2-1 - TRBV10-1 TRBD2 CASSGAPSGGAYEQFF TGCGCCAGCAGTGGAGCCCCTAGCGGGGGGGCCTATGAGCAGTTCTTC
TRBJ2-3 - TRBV7-9 TRBD2 CASSTPGTKVGADTQYF TGTGCCAGCAGCACCCCCGGGACTAAGGTCGGTGCAGATACGCAGTATTTT
TRBJ1-5 - TRBV21-1 - CASSPQGFSGSNQPQHF TGTGCCAGCAGCCCTCAAGGGTTTTCCGGGAGCAATCAGCCCCAGCATTTT
TRBJ2-3 - TRBV9 - CASSVLYHTDTQYF TGTGCCAGCAGCGTCCTATATCACACAGATACGCAGTATTTT
TRBJ1-2 - TRBV7-2 - CASSSDREGYTF TGTGCCAGCAGCTCCGACCGAGAGGGCTACACCTTC
TRBJ2-7 - TRBV20-1 - CSAPWAYEQYF TGCAGTGCTCCGTGGGCCTACGAGCAGTACTTC
TRBJ2-7 - TRBV11-3 TRBD1 CASSLDSTGYYEQYF TGTGCCAGCAGCTTAGATTCGACAGGGTACTACGAGCAGTACTTC
TRBJ2-5 - TRBV7-9 - CASSLPLRSEETQYF TGTGCCAGCAGCTTACCGCTCCGATCGGAAGAGACCCAGTACTTC
TRBJ1-1 - TRBV11-3 TRBD1 CASSLGQGNTEAFF TGTGCCAGCAGCTTAGGACAGGGTAACACTGAAGCTTTCTTT
TRBJ2-5 - TRBV9 - CASSVATGGQETQYF TGTGCCAGCAGCGTAGCTACTGGGGGCCAAGAGACCCAGTACTTC